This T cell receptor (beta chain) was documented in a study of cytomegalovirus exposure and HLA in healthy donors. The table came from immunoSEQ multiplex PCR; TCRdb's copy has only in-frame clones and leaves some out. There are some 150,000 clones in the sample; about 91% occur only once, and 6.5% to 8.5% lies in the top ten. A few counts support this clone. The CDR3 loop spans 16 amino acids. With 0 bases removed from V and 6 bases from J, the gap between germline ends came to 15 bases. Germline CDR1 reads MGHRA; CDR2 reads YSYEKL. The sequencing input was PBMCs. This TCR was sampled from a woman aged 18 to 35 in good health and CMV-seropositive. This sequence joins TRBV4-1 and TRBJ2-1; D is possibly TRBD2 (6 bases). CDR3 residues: CASSQEAGGGFNEQFF. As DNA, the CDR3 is TGCGCCAGCAGCCAAGAAGCGGGTGGGGGGTTCAATGAGCAGTTCTTC.